The rows below give T cell receptor beta chains drawn from one sample of a study of shared clonotypes between healthy human individuals. Clones were sequenced by immunoSEQ multiplex PCR, and TCRdb holds only the in-frame ones, with some missing. The table lists over 1.5 million clones, around 98% of them singletons, with less than 0.55% in the top ten. Material: naive CD4+ T cells sorted from blood. The receptors derive from a man aged 25 to 45 in good health. CDR3s include the opening cysteine and the closing phenylalanine or tryptophan. The order of the fields is clone size, J gene, D gene, V gene, CDR3 protein, CDR3 DNA. A D gene is named only where the DNA matches it firmly. Not all rows give a size; the values are once, few, many and, for expanded clones, a class.

>once|TRBJ1-2|-|TRBV28
CASSLLNFSGYTF
TGTGCCAGCAGTTTATTGAACTTCTCGGGCTACACCTTC
>-|TRBJ1-4|-|TRBV27
CASSPSDGEKLFF
TGTGCCAGCAGTCCCTCGGACGGTGAAAAACTGTTTTTT
>-|TRBJ2-7|TRBD2|TRBV18
CASSPLAGGPYEQYF
TGTGCCAGCTCGCCGCTAGCGGGAGGGCCCTACGAGCAGTACTTC
>-|TRBJ2-1|TRBD1|TRBV28
CASRIDRAVNEQFF
TGTGCCAGCAGAATCGACAGGGCGGTAAATGAGCAGTTCTTC
>-|TRBJ1-5|-|TRBV27
CASSYLAASNQPQHF
TGTGCCAGCAGTTATTTAGCTGCTAGCAATCAGCCCCAGCATTTT
>-|TRBJ2-3|-|TRBV28
CASMASTDTQYF
TGTGCCAGCATGGCGAGCACAGATACGCAGTATTTT
>-|TRBJ2-7|-|TRBV11-3
CASSSRANSYEQYF
TGTGCCAGCAGCAGCAGAGCCAACTCCTACGAGCAGTACTTC
>-|TRBJ2-5|-|TRBV19
CASSLTGNGRGKTQYF
TGTGCCAGTAGTCTAACAGGGAACGGGCGGGGGAAGACCCAGTACTTC
>-|TRBJ2-3|-|TRBV9
CASSASRPRITDTQYF
TGTGCCAGCAGCGCCTCGAGACCGAGAATCACAGATACGCAGTATTTT
>-|TRBJ2-7|TRBD1|TRBV5-1
CASSSDRAYEQYF
TGCGCCAGCAGCTCCGACAGGGCCTACGAGCAGTACTTC
>-|TRBJ1-4|TRBD1|TRBV2
CASSLGQGSEKLFF
TGTGCCAGCAGTTTAGGACAGGGGAGTGAAAAACTGTTTTTT
>-|TRBJ2-5|TRBD2|TRBV14
CASSQASLRLAKETQYF
TGTGCCAGCAGCCAAGCCTCTTTGAGACTAGCGAAAGAGACCCAGTACTTC
>-|TRBJ2-1|TRBD2|TRBV7-2
CASSLQGLRLNEQFF
TGTGCCAGCAGCTTACAGGGACTAAGGTTAAATGAGCAGTTCTTC
>-|TRBJ1-1|-|TRBV27
CASRRPGTPSSTEAFF
TGTGCCAGCAGGAGACCCGGGACACCATCCTCCACTGAAGCTTTCTTT
>-|TRBJ1-5|TRBD1|TRBV27
CASSFSRTGDQPQHF
TGTGCCAGCAGTTTCAGTAGGACAGGGGATCAGCCCCAGCATTTT
>-|TRBJ2-1|TRBD2|TRBV7-2
CASSPSGRANNEQFF
TGTGCCAGCAGCCCTAGCGGGAGGGCCAACAATGAGCAGTTCTTC
>-|TRBJ2-3|TRBD2|TRBV5-1
CASSSASGRATDTQYF
TGCGCCAGCAGCTCCGCCAGCGGGAGGGCAACAGATACGCAGTATTTT
>-|TRBJ2-7|-|TRBV2
CASRTGPTYEQYF
TGTGCCAGCCGCACAGGGCCCACCTACGAGCAGTACTTC
>-|TRBJ2-1|-|TRBV5-1
CASSFSAPSDEQFF
TGCGCCAGCAGCTTTTCCGCTCCTAGCGATGAGCAGTTCTTC
>-|TRBJ2-3|TRBD2|TRBV7-9
CASSGSGFTDTQYF
TGTGCCAGCAGCGGTAGCGGGTTTACAGATACGCAGTATTTT
>-|TRBJ1-1|-|TRBV5-1
CASSLAIGGGGTEAFF
TGCGCCAGCAGCTTGGCGATCGGTGGGGGAGGCACTGAAGCTTTCTTT
>-|TRBJ2-4|-|TRBV29-1
CSVVTVSIQYF
TGCAGCGTCGTGACGGTTAGCATTCAGTACTTC
>-|TRBJ1-5|-|TRBV10-2
CASRGVNQPQHF
TGCGCCAGTCGGGGCGTAAATCAGCCCCAGCATTTT
>-|TRBJ1-5|TRBD1|TRBV28
CATGTVSNQPQHF
TGTGCCACCGGGACAGTGAGCAATCAGCCCCAGCATTTT
>once|TRBJ2-7|TRBD2|TRBV6-5
CASSYGGSTLSEQYF
TGTGCCAGCAGTTACGGCGGGAGTACGTTAAGCGAGCAGTACTTC
>-|TRBJ1-1|-|TRBV5-6
CASSLAPRETEAFF
TGTGCCAGCAGCTTGGCGCCTCGGGAAACTGAAGCTTTCTTT